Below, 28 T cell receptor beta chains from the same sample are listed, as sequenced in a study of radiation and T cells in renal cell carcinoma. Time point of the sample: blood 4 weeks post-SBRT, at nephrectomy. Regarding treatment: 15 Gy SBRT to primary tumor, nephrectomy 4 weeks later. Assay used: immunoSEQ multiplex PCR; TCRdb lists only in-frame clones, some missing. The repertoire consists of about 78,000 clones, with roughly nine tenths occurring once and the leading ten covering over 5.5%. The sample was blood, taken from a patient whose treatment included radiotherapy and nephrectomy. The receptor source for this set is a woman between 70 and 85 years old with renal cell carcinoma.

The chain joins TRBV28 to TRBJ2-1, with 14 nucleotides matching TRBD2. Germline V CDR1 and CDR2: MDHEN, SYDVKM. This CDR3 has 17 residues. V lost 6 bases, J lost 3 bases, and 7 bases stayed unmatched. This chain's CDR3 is CASRDIGLAGGYNEQFF. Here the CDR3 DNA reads TGTGCCAGCAGGGATATTGGACTAGCGGGGGGCTACAATGAGCAGTTCTTC.

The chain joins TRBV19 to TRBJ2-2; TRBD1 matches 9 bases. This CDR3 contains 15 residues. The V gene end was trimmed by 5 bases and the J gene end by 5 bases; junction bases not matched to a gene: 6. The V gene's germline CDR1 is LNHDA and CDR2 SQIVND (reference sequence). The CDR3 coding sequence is TGTGCCAGTAGTTCCCAGGACAGGGGTACCGGGGAGCTGTTTTTT. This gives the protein CASSSQDRGTGELFF.

CDR3 sequence reads: CASSNRPATNEKLFF. The CDR3 DNA sequence: TGTGCCAGTAGTAATAGGCCAGCAACTAATGAAAAACTGTTTTTT. J is TRBJ1-4 and V is TRBV19; unclear D gene. Trimming stripped 4 bases from V and 0 bases from J, with 9 bases between. The CDR3 consists of 15 residues. The germline CDR1 and CDR2 sequences are LNHDA and SQIVND (reference sequence). Together with reference TRBV19 and TRBJ1-4, the CDR3 gives the full variable domain: DGGITQSPKYLFRKEGQNVTLSCEQNLNHDAMYWYRQDPGQGLRLIYYSQIVNDFQKGDIAEGYSVSREKKESFPLTVTSAQKNPTAFYLCASSNRPATNEKLFFGSGTQLSVL.

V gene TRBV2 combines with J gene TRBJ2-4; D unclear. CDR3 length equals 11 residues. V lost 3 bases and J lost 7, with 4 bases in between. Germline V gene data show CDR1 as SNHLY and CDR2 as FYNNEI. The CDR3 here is CASSDGNIQYF. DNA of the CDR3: TGTGCCAGCAGTGACGGCAACATTCAGTACTTC.

CDR3 sequence: CASSRDIQETQYF. CDR3 DNA: TGTGCCAGCAGCCGGGACATTCAAGAGACCCAGTACTTC. The chain has TRBV27 and TRBJ2-5, with D possibly matching TRBD1 (6 bases). The CDR3 sequence is 13 residues long. Germline CDR1 is MNHEY and CDR2 is SMNVEV (reference sequence). Between the trimmed V and J ends, which lost 6 bases and 2 bases, there was a span of 10 bases.

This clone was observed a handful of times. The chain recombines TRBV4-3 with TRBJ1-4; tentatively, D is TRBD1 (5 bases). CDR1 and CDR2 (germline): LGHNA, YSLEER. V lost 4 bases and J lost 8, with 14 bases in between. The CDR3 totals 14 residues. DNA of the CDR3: TGCGCCAGCAGCCTCAATGGGGGTGGGGAAAAACTGTTTTTT. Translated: CASSLNGGGEKLFF.

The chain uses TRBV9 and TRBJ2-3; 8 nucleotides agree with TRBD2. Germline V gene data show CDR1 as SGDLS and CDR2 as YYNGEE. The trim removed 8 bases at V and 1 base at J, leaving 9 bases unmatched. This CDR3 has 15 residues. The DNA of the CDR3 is TGTGCCAGTGGCTTAGCGGGGAGGGGCACAGATACGCAGTATTTT. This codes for CASGLAGRGTDTQYF. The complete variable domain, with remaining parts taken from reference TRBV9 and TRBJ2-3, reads DSGVTQTPKHLITATGQRVTLRCSPRSGDLSVYWYQQSLDQGLQFLIQYYNGEERAKGNILERFSAQQFPDLHSELNLSSLELGDSALYFCASGLAGRGTDTQYFGPGTRLTVL.

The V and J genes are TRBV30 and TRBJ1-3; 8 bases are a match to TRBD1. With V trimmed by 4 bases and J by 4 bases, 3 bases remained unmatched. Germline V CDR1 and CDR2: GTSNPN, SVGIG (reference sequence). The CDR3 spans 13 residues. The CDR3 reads CAWNRGIGNTIYF. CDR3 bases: TGTGCCTGGAACAGGGGGATCGGAAACACCATATATTTT.

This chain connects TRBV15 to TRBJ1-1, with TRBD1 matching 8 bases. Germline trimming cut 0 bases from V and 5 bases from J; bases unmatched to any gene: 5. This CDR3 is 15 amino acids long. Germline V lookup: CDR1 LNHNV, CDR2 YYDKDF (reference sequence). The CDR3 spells CATSRDFQGATEAFF. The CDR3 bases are TGTGCCACCAGCAGAGATTTCCAGGGGGCGACTGAAGCTTTCTTT.

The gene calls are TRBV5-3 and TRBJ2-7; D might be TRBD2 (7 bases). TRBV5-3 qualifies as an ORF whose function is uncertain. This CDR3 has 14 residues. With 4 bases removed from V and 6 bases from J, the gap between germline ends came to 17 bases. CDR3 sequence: CARSPPGRGCEQYF. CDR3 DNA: TGTGCCAGAAGCCCCCCGGGGAGGGGGTGCGAGCAGTACTTC.

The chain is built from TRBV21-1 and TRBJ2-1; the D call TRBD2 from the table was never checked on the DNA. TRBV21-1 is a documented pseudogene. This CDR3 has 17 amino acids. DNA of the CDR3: TGTGCCAGCAAGGGACTAGCGGGGGAAAGCTCCTACAATGAGCAGTTCTTC. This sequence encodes CASKGLAGESSYNEQFF.

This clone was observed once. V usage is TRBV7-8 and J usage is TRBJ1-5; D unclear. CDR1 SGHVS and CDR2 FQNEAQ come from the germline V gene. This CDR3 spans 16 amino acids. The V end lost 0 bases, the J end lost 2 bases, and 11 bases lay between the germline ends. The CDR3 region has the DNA TGTGCCAGCAGCTTAGCGCACGGGGTCGGCAATCAGCCCCAGCATTTT. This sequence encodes CASSLAHGVGNQPQHF.

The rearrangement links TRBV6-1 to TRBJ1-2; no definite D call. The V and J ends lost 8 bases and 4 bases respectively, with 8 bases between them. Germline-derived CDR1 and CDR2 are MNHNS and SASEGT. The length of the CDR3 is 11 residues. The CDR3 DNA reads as TGTGCCAGCGCGAATCTCTATGGCTACACCTTC. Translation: CASANLYGYTF.

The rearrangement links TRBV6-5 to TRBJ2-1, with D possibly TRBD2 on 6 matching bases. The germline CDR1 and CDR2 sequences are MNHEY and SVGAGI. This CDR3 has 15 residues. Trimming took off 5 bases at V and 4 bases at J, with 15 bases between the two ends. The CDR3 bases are TGTGCCAGCAGTCCTCGAAAGGCGGGGTACAATGAGCAGTTCTTC. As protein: CASSPRKAGYNEQFF.

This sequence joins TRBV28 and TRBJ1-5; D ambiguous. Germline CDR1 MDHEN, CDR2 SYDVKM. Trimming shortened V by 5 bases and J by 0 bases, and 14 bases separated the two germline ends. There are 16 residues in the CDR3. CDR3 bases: TGTGCCAGCAGTCCCCGTTTCCGGGATAGCAATCAGCCCCAGCATTTT. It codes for CASSPRFRDSNQPQHF.

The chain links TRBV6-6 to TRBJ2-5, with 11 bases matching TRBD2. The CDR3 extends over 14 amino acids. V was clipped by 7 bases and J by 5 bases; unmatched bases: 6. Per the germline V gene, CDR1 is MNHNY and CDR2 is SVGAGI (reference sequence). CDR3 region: CASKFSGGAETQYF. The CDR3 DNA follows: TGTGCCAGCAAGTTTAGCGGGGGGGCGGAGACCCAGTACTTC.

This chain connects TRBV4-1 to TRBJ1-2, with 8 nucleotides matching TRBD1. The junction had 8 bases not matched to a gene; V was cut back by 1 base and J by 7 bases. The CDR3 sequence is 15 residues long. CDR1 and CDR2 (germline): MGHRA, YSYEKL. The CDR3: CASSQVGRGPFGYTF. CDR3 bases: TGCGCCAGCAGCCAAGTTGGCAGGGGGCCTTTTGGCTACACCTTC.

The CDR3: CASSKVKTGHNYGYTF. Here the CDR3 DNA reads TGTGCCAGCAGCAAAGTGAAGACGGGACATAACTATGGCTACACCTTC. J is TRBJ1-2 and V is TRBV21-1; the table's TRBD1 call for D was not verified on the DNA. TRBV21-1 is classified as a pseudogene. The CDR3 length is 16 residues.

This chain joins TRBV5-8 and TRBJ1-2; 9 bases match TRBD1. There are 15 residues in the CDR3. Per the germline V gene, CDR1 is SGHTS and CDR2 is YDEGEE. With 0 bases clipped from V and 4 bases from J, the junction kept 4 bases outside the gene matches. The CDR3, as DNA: TGTGCCAGCAGCTTGGGACAGGGGGGTAGCTATGGCTACACCTTC. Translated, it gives CASSLGQGGSYGYTF.

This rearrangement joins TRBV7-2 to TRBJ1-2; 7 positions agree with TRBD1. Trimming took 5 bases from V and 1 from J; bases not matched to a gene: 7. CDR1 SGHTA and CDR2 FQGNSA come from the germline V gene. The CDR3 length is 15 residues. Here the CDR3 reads CASSTPGTVNYGYTF. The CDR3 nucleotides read TGTGCCAGCAGCACCCCCGGGACAGTTAACTATGGCTACACCTTC. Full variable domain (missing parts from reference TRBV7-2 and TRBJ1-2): GAGVSQSPSNKVTEKGKDVELRCDPISGHTALYWYRQSLGQGLEFLIYFQGNSAPDKSGLPSDRFSAERTGGSVSTLTIQRTQQEDSAVYLCASSTPGTVNYGYTFGSGTRLTVV.

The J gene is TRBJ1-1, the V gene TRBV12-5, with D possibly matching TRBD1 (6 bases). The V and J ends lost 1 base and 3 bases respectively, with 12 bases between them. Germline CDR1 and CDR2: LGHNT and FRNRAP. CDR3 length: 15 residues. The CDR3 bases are TGTGCTAGTGGTTTGGGACAGGCACTTCACACTGAAGCTTTCTTT. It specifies CASGLGQALHTEAFF.

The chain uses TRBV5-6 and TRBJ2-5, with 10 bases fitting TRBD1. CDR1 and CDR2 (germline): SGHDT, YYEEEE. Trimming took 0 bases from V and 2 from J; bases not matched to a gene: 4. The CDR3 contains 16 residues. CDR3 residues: CASSLGQGAPQETQYF. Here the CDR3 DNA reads TGTGCCAGCAGCTTGGGACAGGGGGCGCCTCAAGAGACCCAGTACTTC.

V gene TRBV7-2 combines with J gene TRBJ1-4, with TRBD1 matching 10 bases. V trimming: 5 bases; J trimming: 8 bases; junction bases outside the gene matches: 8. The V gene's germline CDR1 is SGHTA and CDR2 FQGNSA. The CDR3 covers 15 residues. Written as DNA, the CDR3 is TGTGCCAGCAGCCGCGCGGGGGGACAGGGGGAAAAACTGTTTTTT. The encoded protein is CASSRAGGQGEKLFF.

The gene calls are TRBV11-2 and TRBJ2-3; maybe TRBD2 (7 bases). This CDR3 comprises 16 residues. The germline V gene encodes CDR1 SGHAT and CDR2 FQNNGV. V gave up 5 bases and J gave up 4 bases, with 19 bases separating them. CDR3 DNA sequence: TGTGCCAGCAGCCGCGGAGTCGGGGGGCCATCAGATACGCAGTATTTT. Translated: CASSRGVGGPSDTQYF.

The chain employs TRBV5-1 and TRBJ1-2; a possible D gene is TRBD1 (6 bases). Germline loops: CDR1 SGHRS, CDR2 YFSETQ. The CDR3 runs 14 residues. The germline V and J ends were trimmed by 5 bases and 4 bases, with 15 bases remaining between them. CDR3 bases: TGCGCCAGCAGAGAATCGACAGGTAGCTATGGCTACACCTTC. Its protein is CASRESTGSYGYTF.

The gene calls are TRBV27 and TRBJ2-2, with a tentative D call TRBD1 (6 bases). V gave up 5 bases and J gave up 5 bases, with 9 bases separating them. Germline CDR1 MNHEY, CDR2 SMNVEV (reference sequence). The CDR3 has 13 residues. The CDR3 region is CASSGRGTGELFF. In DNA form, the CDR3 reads TGTGCCAGCAGTGGCAGGGGTACCGGGGAGCTGTTTTTT.

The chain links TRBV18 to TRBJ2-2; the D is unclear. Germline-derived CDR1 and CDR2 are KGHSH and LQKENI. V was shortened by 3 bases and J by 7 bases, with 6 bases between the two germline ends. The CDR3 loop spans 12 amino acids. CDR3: CASSPFGGELFF. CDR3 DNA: TGTGCCAGCTCACCGTTTGGCGGGGAGCTGTTTTTT.

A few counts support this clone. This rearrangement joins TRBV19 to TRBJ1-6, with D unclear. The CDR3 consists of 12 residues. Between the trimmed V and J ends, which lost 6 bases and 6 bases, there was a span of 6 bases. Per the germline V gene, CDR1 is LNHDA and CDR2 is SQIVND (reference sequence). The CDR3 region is CASRQLNSPLHF. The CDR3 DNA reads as TGTGCCAGTAGACAGCTTAATTCACCCCTCCACTTT.